The source of this T cell receptor beta chain is a study of spatial heterogeneity in lung cancer. Study details: Alpha-chain sequences were detected in numbers that were consistently lower than beta-chain sequences. Each distinct TCR and UMI combination averaged more than ten appearances in raw reads.

Note on this clonotype: Its antigen is undetermined. Because the library targeted alpha chains, this beta chain is an off-target read whose size means little.

As to time point: sample taken at primary tumor resection. Tumor, nontumor lung or frozen PBMC supplied whole RNA, sequenced without sorting. Unique molecular identifiers tagged every individual TCR cDNA molecule. Each CDR3 protein gets one entry after TCRdb re-called the 5' RACE reads with MiXCR. The repertoire has 15,000 to 20,000 distinct CDR3 sequences, 6.2% of them found once; the top ten carry 6.8%. Findings and limits, study-wide: One measure, the expanded intratumoral alpha and beta TCR count, tracked tumor mutation counts.

CDR3 length equals 13 residues. Trimming left V 5 bases short and J 3 bases short, with 10 bases between. Germline CDR1 SNHLY, CDR2 FYNNEI. Specimen: lung tumor tissue, collected at surgery. This receptor was taken from a male donor with early-stage non-small cell lung cancer. The chain employs TRBV2 and TRBJ1-2, with D possibly TRBD1 on 6 matching bases. The CDR3 loop reads CASSRQADYGYTF. The CDR3 DNA follows: TGTGCCAGCAGTAGACAGGCTGACTATGGCTACACCTTC.